This T cell receptor (beta chain) was identified in a study of T cells in tuberculosis. Study as a whole: Within 7 days of starting treatment, or before, PBMC were stored.

General study points: Active tuberculosis patients had shorter CDR3-alpha; the beta difference was nonsignificant. GMM-specific TCRs were nearer to active tuberculosis alpha repertoires, suggesting expansion.

A note on this clone: Its antigen is not known.

The CDR3 covers 15 residues. Germline V lookup: CDR1 SGHVS, CDR2 FQNEAQ. After removal of 4 bases from V and 4 bases from J, the junction contained 7 bases not matched to a gene. Generated by immunoSEQ multiplex PCR, the TCRdb table keeps only in-frame clones and is missing some. The sample carries some 30,000 clones, about 92% recorded once. Indicated time point: new active TB diagnosis, blood taken before or within 7 days of starting treatment. The source was PBMCs, collected at tuberculosis diagnosis. J is TRBJ2-5 and V is TRBV7-8; the match to TRBD2 covers 9 bases. The receptor was isolated from an adult with tuberculosis. CDR3 region: CASSWDSGSGETQYF. CDR3 nucleotides: TGTGCCAGCAGCTGGGATAGCGGGAGCGGAGAGACCCAGTACTTC.